This T cell receptor (beta chain) was recorded in a study of blood T cell repertoires in COVID-19. Sequenced by immunoSEQ multiplex PCR; TCRdb stores in-frame clones only, minus some. In the table there are roughly 52,000 clones, roughly 86% of which are singletons. V shed 6 bases, J shed 5 bases, and the junction held 5 bases outside the gene matches. The CDR3 is made up of 15 amino acids. Germline loops: CDR1 SQVTM, CDR2 ANQGSEA. The origin of this receptor is a man between 60 and 70 years old with active COVID-19. The sample comprised peripheral blood. V gene TRBV29-1 combines with J gene TRBJ2-4, with 15 bases fitting TRBD2. CDR3 in DNA: TGCAGCGTGGGACTAGCGGGAGGTTTCGAAAACATTCAGTACTTC. This encodes CSVGLAGGFENIQYF.